Listed below are T cell receptor beta chains from one sample, sequenced in a study of post-analysis software for immune sequencing data. Via MiXCR, TCRdb re-called the PCR reads, giving one row per CDR3 protein. The profile shows about 540,000 distinct CDR3 sequences, 34% of them singletons. The sequenced material came from blood. The receptors here all came from a girl aged 2-17 years with multiple sclerosis. The CDR3 runs from the conserved cysteine through the conserved F or W. A D gene is named only where the DNA matches it firmly. Clone size, where shown, is once, few, many, or a class for clones that have expanded.

J gene: TRBJ1-4; D gene: TRBD1; V gene: TRBV6-6; clone size: few; CDR3 DNA: TGTGCCAGCAGTTACTCGGGCAGGGGGAGGCGTGAAAAACTGTTTTTT; CDR3 protein: CASSYSGRGRREKLFF
J gene: TRBJ2-5; D gene: -; V gene: TRBV15; clone size: -; CDR3 DNA: TGTGCCACCAGCAGAGGGGGGACCAAAGAGACCCAGTACTTC; CDR3 protein: CATSRGGTKETQYF
J gene: TRBJ2-5; D gene: -; V gene: TRBV6-5; clone size: -; CDR3 DNA: TGTGCCAGCAGTTACTCGATTCCAGGGCTTCCAAGGGAGACCCAGTACTTC; CDR3 protein: CASSYSIPGLPRETQYF
J gene: TRBJ1-5; D gene: TRBD1; V gene: TRBV5-1; clone size: few; CDR3 DNA: TGCGCCAGCAGCTTCAAAGACGGGACAGACAATCAGCCCCAGCATTTT; CDR3 protein: CASSFKDGTDNQPQHF
J gene: TRBJ2-7; D gene: -; V gene: TRBV3-1; clone size: -; CDR3 DNA: TGTGCCAGCAGCCAAGATGGGTCCTACGAGCAGTACTTC; CDR3 protein: CASSQDGSYEQYF
J gene: TRBJ2-7; D gene: -; V gene: TRBV20-1; clone size: -; CDR3 DNA: TGCAGTGCTAGAGTCTCGGGCAGCTCCTACGAGCAGTACTTC; CDR3 protein: CSARVSGSSYEQYF
J gene: TRBJ2-7; D gene: TRBD1; V gene: TRBV6-5; clone size: -; CDR3 DNA: TGTGCCACGCGGAGAGACCGGGACAGGACCTACGAGCAGTACTTC; CDR3 protein: CATRRDRDRTYEQYF
J gene: TRBJ2-1; D gene: -; V gene: TRBV5-1; clone size: -; CDR3 DNA: TGCGCCAGCAGCTTGGTTGCGGGGAGCCCCCTATATGAGCAGTTCTTC; CDR3 protein: CASSLVAGSPLYEQFF
J gene: TRBJ1-5; D gene: TRBD1; V gene: TRBV12-3/TRBV12-4; clone size: once; CDR3 DNA: TGTGCCAGCAGCAAGGGACAGGGGGCTGGAGGCAATCAGCCCCAGCATTTT; CDR3 protein: CASSKGQGAGGNQPQHF
J gene: TRBJ1-1; D gene: TRBD1; V gene: TRBV20-1; clone size: -; CDR3 DNA: TGCAGTGTCCCGGACAGGGGGCTGCGTGGCACTGAAGCTTTCTTT; CDR3 protein: CSVPDRGLRGTEAFF
J gene: TRBJ1-2; D gene: -; V gene: TRBV7-8; clone size: many; CDR3 DNA: TGCGCCAGCAGCTTGGGGGCAGGCGGTAACTATGGCTACACCTTC; CDR3 protein: CASSLGAGGNYGYTF
J gene: TRBJ2-3; D gene: -; V gene: TRBV7-2; clone size: -; CDR3 DNA: TGTGCCAGCAGCTCTAACCCCGCTTATACGCAGTATTTT; CDR3 protein: CASSSNPAYTQYF
J gene: TRBJ1-5; D gene: -; V gene: TRBV28; clone size: few; CDR3 DNA: TGTGCCAGCAGTTTACATCCCATCAATCAGCCCCAGCATTTT; CDR3 protein: CASSLHPINQPQHF
J gene: TRBJ2-7; D gene: -; V gene: TRBV6-6; clone size: few; CDR3 DNA: TGTGCCAGCTCGGAGGGAACCCTCTACGAGCAGTACTTC; CDR3 protein: CASSEGTLYEQYF
J gene: TRBJ1-1; D gene: -; V gene: TRBV19; clone size: few; CDR3 DNA: TGTGCCAGTATCCCCAGTCGGCCAGGACTCCGAGGGAACACTGAAGCTTTCTTT; CDR3 protein: CASIPSRPGLRGNTEAFF
J gene: TRBJ1-1; D gene: -; V gene: TRBV6-5; clone size: few; CDR3 DNA: TGTGCCAGCAGTTACCAGTCAACAACTGAAGCTTTCTTT; CDR3 protein: CASSYQSTTEAFF
J gene: TRBJ2-7; D gene: -; V gene: TRBV20-1; clone size: few; CDR3 DNA: TGCAGTGCTAGAGGGCGGGGCAGCGTCTACGAGCAGTACTTC; CDR3 protein: CSARGRGSVYEQYF
J gene: TRBJ2-7; D gene: -; V gene: TRBV5-1; clone size: -; CDR3 DNA: TGCGCCAGCAGCTCCTACCGACAGGATTACGAGCAGTACTTC; CDR3 protein: CASSSYRQDYEQYF
J gene: TRBJ1-1; D gene: -; V gene: TRBV27; clone size: few; CDR3 DNA: TGTGCCAGCAGTCCCGGGAGCAACACTGAAGCTTTCTTT; CDR3 protein: CASSPGSNTEAFF
J gene: TRBJ2-1; D gene: TRBD2; V gene: TRBV20-1; clone size: -; CDR3 DNA: TGCAGTGCTAGAGGTCTAGCGGGGGCCTATAGTAATGAGCAGTTCTTC; CDR3 protein: CSARGLAGAYSNEQFF
J gene: TRBJ2-1; D gene: TRBD1; V gene: TRBV6-7; clone size: -; CDR3 DNA: TGTGCCAGCAGTTACTTCCGCAGGGGGAGCTCCTACAATGAGCAGTTCTTC; CDR3 protein: CASSYFRRGSSYNEQFF
J gene: TRBJ2-3; D gene: -; V gene: TRBV3-1; clone size: few; CDR3 DNA: TGTGCCAGCAGCCAAGACGGGGACACAGATACGCAGTATTTT; CDR3 protein: CASSQDGDTDTQYF
J gene: TRBJ1-5; D gene: -; V gene: TRBV20-1; clone size: once; CDR3 DNA: TGCAGTGCTAGTGGACAGAATTCGCAGCCCCAGCATTTT; CDR3 protein: CSASGQNSQPQHF
J gene: TRBJ2-5; D gene: -; V gene: TRBV7-2; clone size: -; CDR3 DNA: TGTGCCAGCAGCCCTAGGGGAGGTCTCAAGCAAGAGACCCAGTACTTC; CDR3 protein: CASSPRGGLKQETQYF
J gene: TRBJ2-3; D gene: TRBD1; V gene: TRBV14; clone size: few; CDR3 DNA: TGTGCCGGCAGCCCACGGACAGGGGCGACAGATACGCAGTATTTT; CDR3 protein: CAGSPRTGATDTQYF
J gene: TRBJ2-1; D gene: -; V gene: TRBV20-1; clone size: once; CDR3 DNA: TGCAGTGCTAGATCCTGCGGCCGCTCCTCCTACAATGAGCAGTTCTTC; CDR3 protein: CSARSCGRSSYNEQFF
J gene: TRBJ2-3; D gene: TRBD2; V gene: TRBV10-3; clone size: -; CDR3 DNA: TGTGCCATCAGTGATCGTAGCGGGGGGGAAGATACGCAGTATTTT; CDR3 protein: CAISDRSGGEDTQYF
J gene: TRBJ2-7; D gene: TRBD1; V gene: TRBV18; clone size: few; CDR3 DNA: TGTGCCAGCTCACAGGACAGGAACCTGGGGGAGCAGTACTTC; CDR3 protein: CASSQDRNLGEQYF
J gene: TRBJ1-2; D gene: TRBD1; V gene: TRBV18; clone size: -; CDR3 DNA: TGTGCCAGCTTCGGACAGGGGTCCTCTAACTATGGCTACACCTTC; CDR3 protein: CASFGQGSSNYGYTF
J gene: TRBJ1-6; D gene: -; V gene: TRBV18; clone size: few; CDR3 DNA: TGTGCCAGCTCACCAGCCAAGGGGGTGGTCTCACCCCTCCACTTT; CDR3 protein: CASSPAKGVVSPLHF
J gene: TRBJ2-1; D gene: -; V gene: TRBV7-9; clone size: few; CDR3 DNA: TGTGCCATAGGCTCCCTAAATTCCTACAATGAGCAGTTCTTC; CDR3 protein: CAIGSLNSYNEQFF
J gene: TRBJ2-2; D gene: -; V gene: TRBV20-1; clone size: -; CDR3 DNA: TGCAGTGCTAGAGATTGTCAAGGGGGCACCGGGGAGCTGTTTTTT; CDR3 protein: CSARDCQGGTGELFF
J gene: TRBJ2-3; D gene: TRBD2; V gene: TRBV4-1; clone size: -; CDR3 DNA: TGCGCCAGCAGCCATCTGCCGGCCCAGGCCGCGGGGGGATCCCGGGATACGCAGTATTTT; CDR3 protein: CASSHLPAQAAGGSRDTQYF
J gene: TRBJ2-7; D gene: TRBD1; V gene: TRBV29-1; clone size: few; CDR3 DNA: TGCAGCATCTCGACAGGGGGCTACGAGCAGTACTTC; CDR3 protein: CSISTGGYEQYF
J gene: TRBJ2-6; D gene: -; V gene: TRBV6-2/TRBV6-3; clone size: -; CDR3 DNA: TGTGCCAGCCATAACTCTGGGGCCAACGTCCTGACTTTC; CDR3 protein: CASHNSGANVLTF